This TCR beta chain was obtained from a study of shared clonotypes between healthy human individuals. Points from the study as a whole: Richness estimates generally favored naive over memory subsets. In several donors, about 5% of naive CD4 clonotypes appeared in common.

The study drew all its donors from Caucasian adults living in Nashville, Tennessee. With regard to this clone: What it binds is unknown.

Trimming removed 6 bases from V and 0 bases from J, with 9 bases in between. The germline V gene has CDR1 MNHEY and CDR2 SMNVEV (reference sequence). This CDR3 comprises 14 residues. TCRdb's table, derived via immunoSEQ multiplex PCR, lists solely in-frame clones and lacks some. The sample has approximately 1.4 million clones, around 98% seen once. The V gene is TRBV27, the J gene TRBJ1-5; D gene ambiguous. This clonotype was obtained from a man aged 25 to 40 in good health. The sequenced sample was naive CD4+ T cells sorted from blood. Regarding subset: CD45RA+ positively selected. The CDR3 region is CASRARTSNQPQHF. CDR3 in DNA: TGTGCCAGCAGAGCAAGAACTAGCAATCAGCCCCAGCATTTT.